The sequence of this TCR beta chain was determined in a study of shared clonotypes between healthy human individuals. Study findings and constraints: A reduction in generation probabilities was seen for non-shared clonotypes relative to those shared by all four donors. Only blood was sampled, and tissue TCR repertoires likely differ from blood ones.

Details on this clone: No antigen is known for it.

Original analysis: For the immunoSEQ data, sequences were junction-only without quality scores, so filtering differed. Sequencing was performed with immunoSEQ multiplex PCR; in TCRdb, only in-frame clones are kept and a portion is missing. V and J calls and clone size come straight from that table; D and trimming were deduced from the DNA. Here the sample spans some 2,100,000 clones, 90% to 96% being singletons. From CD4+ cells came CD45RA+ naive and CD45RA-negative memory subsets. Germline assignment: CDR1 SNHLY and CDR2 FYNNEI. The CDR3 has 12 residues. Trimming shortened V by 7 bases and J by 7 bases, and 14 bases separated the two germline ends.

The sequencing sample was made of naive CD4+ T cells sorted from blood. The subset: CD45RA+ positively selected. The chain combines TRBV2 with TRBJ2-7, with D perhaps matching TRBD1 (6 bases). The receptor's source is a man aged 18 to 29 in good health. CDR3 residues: CASNQGLGEQYF. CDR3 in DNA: TGTGCCAGCAATCAGGGGCTCGGGGAGCAGTACTTC.